Below, one T cell receptor beta chain is given with its context. Its antigen is unknown. The sample originates from a study of cytomegalovirus exposure and HLA in healthy donors. Study details: Unique TCRs numbering about 87 million, obtained from HLA-typed donors, made up an early data release. Points from the study as a whole: V- and J-gene trimming of TCR beta was linked (in a later analysis) to a missense DCLRE1C variant.

PCR was performed using 60 Vbeta and 13 Jbeta primers. The method was immunoSEQ multiplex PCR; TCRdb's version includes in-frame clones alone and lacks a portion of them. The sample includes more than 110,000 clones, around 80% seen only once; the top ten take approximately 1.5%. After removal of 7 bases from V and 6 bases from J, the junction contained 11 bases not matched to a gene. The CDR3 sequence is 14 residues long. Germline V gene sequence: CDR1 MDHEN, CDR2 SYDVKM. V and J are TRBV28 and TRBJ2-7; 8 positions agree with TRBD2. The TCR was taken from a man aged 25 to 40 in good health and CMV-seropositive. The sequenced sample consisted of PBMCs. The CDR3 DNA reads TGTGCCAGCATCGTCAGCGGGAGCTCAGGCGAGCAGTACTTC. Its translation: CASIVSGSSGEQYF.